These 13 T cell receptor beta chains originate from one sample sequenced in a study of T-cell reconstitution after alpha-beta-depleted transplantation in children. The authors prepared the TCRbeta library with unique molecular identifiers. MiXCR, run by TCRdb on the PCR reads, gives a single entry per CDR3 protein. The sample consists of over 45,000 distinct CDR3 sequences, 44% of them appearing once. Sequences were derived from PBMCs, mostly from graft donor cells, sampled 360 days after TCRalphabeta/CD19-depleted stem cell transplant. The receptor set was obtained from a male patient younger than 18 who had a stem cell transplant for acute lymphoblastic leukemia, so the T cells may come from the graft donor.

The gene calls are TRBV7-3 and TRBJ2-2; perhaps TRBD1 as D (5 bases). This CDR3 comprises 14 residues. Trimming cost V 5 bases and J 2 bases, with 9 bases left between them. Germline-derived CDR1 and CDR2 are SGHTA and FQGTGA. The CDR3 protein is CASSPQGNTGELFF. CDR3 nucleotides: TGTGCCAGCAGCCCGCAGGGAAACACCGGGGAGCTGTTTTTT.

The rearrangement links TRBV7-9 to TRBJ2-7; unclear D gene. Germline CDR1 SEHNR, CDR2 FQNEAQ (reference sequence). Trimming pared 5 bases from V and 3 bases from J, leaving 14 bases between. This CDR3 has 14 residues. The CDR3 sequence is CASSPPGYLYEQYF. The CDR3 DNA reads as TGTGCCAGCAGCCCTCCCGGGTATCTCTACGAGCAGTACTTC.

For the CDR3, the DNA is TGCGCCAGCAGCTTGGGGGGGGGAATTAGCATTCAGTACTTC. Its translation is CASSLGGGISIQYF. The chain uses TRBV5-1 and TRBJ2-4; TRBD2 matches 7 bases. The V gene end was trimmed by 0 bases and the J gene end by 9 bases; junction bases not matched to a gene: 6. The V gene's germline CDR1 is SGHRS and CDR2 YFSETQ. The CDR3 consists of 14 residues. The full variable domain, its missing parts supplied by reference TRBV5-1 and TRBJ2-4, is KAGVTQTPRYLIKTRGQQVTLSCSPISGHRSVSWYQQTPGQGLQFLFEYFSETQRNKGNFPGRFSGRQFSNSRSEMNVSTLELGDSALYLCASSLGGGISIQYFGAGTRLSVL.

This clonotype was counted between two and nine times. The rearrangement joins TRBV25-1 to TRBJ2-4; D tentatively fits TRBD1 or TRBD2 (5 bases each). This CDR3 comprises 16 residues. The V gene lost 2 bases and the J gene lost 0 bases, with 11 bases spanning the gap. In germline, CDR1 is MGHDK, CDR2 SYGVNS. Written as DNA, the CDR3 is TGTGCCAGCAGTGAACGGTTTGGGGGAGCCAAAAACATTCAGTACTTC. Residues: CASSERFGGAKNIQYF. The full variable domain, with the rest looked up from reference TRBV25-1 and TRBJ2-4, is EADIYQTPRYLVIGTGKKITLECSQTMGHDKMYWYQQDPGMELHLIHYSYGVNSTEKGDLSSESTVSRIRTEHFPLTLESARPSHTSQYLCASSERFGGAKNIQYFGAGTRLSVL.

This clonotype was detected once. The chain links TRBV12-3 or TRBV12-4 to TRBJ2-7; 12 positions match TRBD2. V was pared by 6 bases and J by 5 bases, with 11 bases of the junction left unmatched. The CDR3 is 16 residues long. The CDR3 loop is CASRPGLAGGMDEQYF. CDR3 sequence (DNA): TGTGCCAGCAGGCCCGGCCTAGCGGGAGGGATGGACGAGCAGTACTTC.

The chain carries TRBV19 and TRBJ2-3; D unclear. The CDR3 contains 14 residues. V was clipped by 5 bases and J by 5 bases, with 14 bases between them. Germline CDR1 LNHDA, CDR2 SQIVND (reference sequence). CDR3 sequence: CASSPRSNRDTQYF. For the CDR3, the DNA is TGTGCCAGTAGTCCTCGCTCTAATAGAGATACGCAGTATTTT.

This rearrangement joins TRBV7-8 to TRBJ2-2; D remains unclear. Germline V gene sequence: CDR1 SGHVS, CDR2 FQNEAQ. CDR3 length: 11 residues. Trimming removed 4 bases from V and 9 bases from J, with 6 bases in between. CDR3 DNA: TGTGCCAGCAGCTCGTACCGGGAGCTGTTTTTT. Its translation is CASSSYRELFF.

The chain joins TRBV20-1 to TRBJ2-1, with 13 nucleotides matching TRBD2. The V gene end was trimmed by 3 bases and the J gene end by 2 bases; junction bases not matched to a gene: 1. The CDR3 totals 15 residues. CDR1 DFQATT and CDR2 SNEGSKA come from the germline V gene (reference sequence). This CDR3 is CSARGLAGTYNEQFF. CDR3 DNA sequence: TGCAGTGCTAGGGGACTAGCGGGGACCTACAATGAGCAGTTCTTC.

The chain employs TRBV20-1 and TRBJ1-2; D is uncertain. V lost 3 bases to trimming and J lost 4 bases, with 9 bases between them. CDR1 is DFQATT, CDR2 SNEGSKA, per germline (reference sequence). This CDR3 has 12 residues. This chain's CDR3 is CSARGSPYGYTF. The CDR3 DNA sequence: TGCAGTGCTAGGGGCAGTCCCTATGGCTACACCTTC.

This chain uses TRBV12-3 or TRBV12-4 with TRBJ2-7, with 8 bases lining up with TRBD1. J lost 4 bases, V lost 7 bases, and 9 bases had no gene match. The length of the CDR3 is 14 residues. The CDR3 region has the DNA TGTGCCAGCACCCTTGCTGGACAGGGATACGAGCAGTACTTC. Its translation is CASTLAGQGYEQYF.

The rearrangement links TRBV20-1 to TRBJ1-5; possible D gene TRBD1, 6 bases. Trimming stripped 1 base from V and 6 bases from J, with 13 bases between. The CDR3 runs to 14 residues. Germline V lookup: CDR1 DFQATT, CDR2 SNEGSKA (reference sequence). This CDR3 is CSARVGGQGQPQHF. In DNA form, the CDR3 reads TGCAGTGCTAGAGTTGGGGGGCAGGGTCAGCCCCAGCATTTT.

The CDR3 DNA reads TGTGCCAGCAGCGCTAAAAGACGGCCCCAACATCGGCACTATGGCTACACCTTC. This encodes CASSAKRRPQHRHYGYTF. This sequence joins TRBV9 and TRBJ1-2; unclear D gene. This CDR3 spans 18 amino acids. Germline-derived CDR1 and CDR2 are SGDLS and YYNGEE. V was cut by 3 bases and J by 3 bases, with 24 bases left in between.

There are many counts of this clonotype. The genes are TRBV4-3 and TRBJ2-5; TRBD2 might be the D (7 bases). CDR3 length: 15 residues. The V gene lost 1 base and the J gene lost 4 bases, with 13 bases spanning the gap. Germline V gene sequence: CDR1 LGHNA, CDR2 YSLEER. Here the CDR3 reads CASSQGGGAGETQYF. CDR3 coding DNA: TGCGCCAGCAGCCAAGGTGGGGGGGCCGGAGAGACCCAGTACTTC.